A selection of T cell receptor beta chains follows, all from one sample in a study of radiation and T cells in renal cell carcinoma. The protocol was immunoSEQ multiplex PCR, while the TCRdb copy is restricted to in-frame clones and leaves out a portion. The repertoire holds over 85,000 clones, with 82% as singletons. Sample: blood, taken from a patient whose treatment included radiotherapy and nephrectomy. The receptor set was obtained from a man between 60 and 75 years old with renal cell carcinoma. The CDR3 runs from the conserved cysteine through the conserved F or W. The order of the fields is CDR3 DNA, CDR3 protein, J gene, D gene, clone size, V gene. D genes are given only for firm matches. Rows may omit the clone size; those that give it use once, few, many or a size class.

DNA: TGCGCCAGCAGCTCTAGGACTAGCGGAACAGATACGCAGTATTTT; CDR3: CASSSRTSGTDTQYF; J: TRBJ2-3; D: TRBD2; size: .; V: TRBV5-1
DNA: TGTGCCAGCAGCTTAATATCAGGACAGGGGTTGACTAATGAAAAACTGTTTTTT; CDR3: CASSLISGQGLTNEKLFF; J: TRBJ1-4; D: TRBD1; size: .; V: TRBV11-2
DNA: TGCGCCAGCAGTCCAAGGGGGGACAATCAGCCCCAGCATTTT; CDR3: CASSPRGDNQPQHF; J: TRBJ1-5; D: .; size: .; V: TRBV5-1
DNA: TGTGCCTGGCGGAATAAAGAGACCCAGTACTTC; CDR3: CAWRNKETQYF; J: TRBJ2-5; D: .; size: .; V: TRBV30
DNA: TGTGCCAGCCTAAAACAGGGCTCAGCTAACTATGGCTACACCTTC; CDR3: CASLKQGSANYGYTF; J: TRBJ1-2; D: .; size: .; V: TRBV6-1
DNA: TGTGCCAGCAGCTTGCTAGCGGGGTTGAACACCGGGGAGCTGTTTTTT; CDR3: CASSLLAGLNTGELFF; J: TRBJ2-2; D: TRBD2; size: .; V: TRBV11-2
DNA: TGCGCCAGCAGCCAAGGGGACAGGGGCATAGGGCCCCAGCATTTT; CDR3: CASSQGDRGIGPQHF; J: TRBJ1-5; D: TRBD1; size: once; V: TRBV4-1
DNA: TGTGCCAGCAGTTGGAGCCCCACGCCCGTCCCCCAGCATTTT; CDR3: CASSWSPTPVPQHF; J: TRBJ1-5; D: .; size: .; V: TRBV28
DNA: TGCGCCAGCAGCTTTCGGGGCTACGAGCAGTACTTC; CDR3: CASSFRGYEQYF; J: TRBJ2-7; D: .; size: .; V: TRBV5-1
DNA: TGTGCCAGCAGCTTAGAGCCAGGGACAGCCCAAGCTTTCTTT; CDR3: CASSLEPGTAQAFF; J: TRBJ1-1; D: TRBD1; size: .; V: TRBV5-8
DNA: TGTGCCAGCAGCCAAGACCGTAGGACAGCCCATAGCAATCAGCCCCAGCATTTT; CDR3: CASSQDRRTAHSNQPQHF; J: TRBJ1-5; D: .; size: .; V: TRBV4-2
DNA: TGTGCCAGCAGTGACTTCCGAGTGGCATCCTACGAGCAGTACTTC; CDR3: CASSDFRVASYEQYF; J: TRBJ2-7; D: .; size: .; V: TRBV6-4
DNA: TGTGCCAGCAGCACCACGACAGGGACGAACACTGAAGCTTTCTTT; CDR3: CASSTTTGTNTEAFF; J: TRBJ1-1; D: TRBD1; size: few; V: TRBV28
DNA: TGCGCCAGCGGTGAGGGACAGGGGCAGACTGAAGCTTTCTTT; CDR3: CASGEGQGQTEAFF; J: TRBJ1-1; D: TRBD1; size: .; V: TRBV10-2
DNA: TGCGCCAGCAGCTCGCGGGAGGCCAGGTACTACGAGCAGTACTTC; CDR3: CASSSREARYYEQYF; J: TRBJ2-7; D: TRBD2; size: .; V: TRBV5-1
DNA: TGCGCCAGCAGTGACCCGGGGCCCCAAGAGACCCAGTACTTC; CDR3: CASSDPGPQETQYF; J: TRBJ2-5; D: .; size: .; V: TRBV10-2
DNA: TGTGCCAGCACCCCGTCCGGGACAGTCTCTGAAGCTTTCTTT; CDR3: CASTPSGTVSEAFF; J: TRBJ1-1; D: TRBD1; size: .; V: TRBV6-5
DNA: TGTGCCAGCAGTTTATCCAGCTGGGGGACAGGGAACTACGAGCAGTACTTC; CDR3: CASSLSSWGTGNYEQYF; J: TRBJ2-7; D: TRBD1; size: once; V: TRBV28
DNA: TGTGCCAGCAGCTTAGCGCTGGGGTCAAGGCCCCAGCATTTT; CDR3: CASSLALGSRPQHF; J: TRBJ1-5; D: .; size: .; V: TRBV7-8
DNA: TGTGCCACTAAGGGAGGGGCTGGGGCCAACGTCCTGACTTTC; CDR3: CATKGGAGANVLTF; J: TRBJ2-6; D: TRBD2; size: .; V: TRBV2
DNA: TGTGCCAGCAGCTTAGGCTTCCGGTACGAGCAGTACTTC; CDR3: CASSLGFRYEQYF; J: TRBJ2-7; D: .; size: .; V: TRBV11-2
DNA: TGTGCCAGCGGGACAGGGGGCCCTTACTACGAGCAGTACTTC; CDR3: CASGTGGPYYEQYF; J: TRBJ2-7; D: TRBD1; size: many; V: TRBV27
DNA: TGTGCCAGCAGTTTACAGCGTCGGACTGAAGCTTTCTTT; CDR3: CASSLQRRTEAFF; J: TRBJ1-1; D: .; size: .; V: TRBV28
DNA: TGTGCCTGGTCCGGGACTAGCACCTACAATGAGCAGTTCTTC; CDR3: CAWSGTSTYNEQFF; J: TRBJ2-1; D: TRBD2; size: .; V: TRBV30
DNA: TGTGCCATCAGTGAGACTCCGGGACAGGGACCCCCCGGCACAGATACGCAGTATTTT; CDR3: CAISETPGQGPPGTDTQYF; J: TRBJ2-3; D: TRBD1; size: .; V: TRBV10-3
DNA: TGTGCCAGCAGCCGAAATTTGGGGACAGATACGCAGTATTTT; CDR3: CASSRNLGTDTQYF; J: TRBJ2-3; D: .; size: .; V: TRBV7-9
DNA: TGTGCCAGCACCGGATGGGGGGCTAATGAAAAACTGTTTTTT; CDR3: CASTGWGANEKLFF; J: TRBJ1-4; D: .; size: .; V: TRBV25-1
DNA: TGTGCCAGCAGTTACAAAAGGAATTCACCCCTCCACTTT; CDR3: CASSYKRNSPLHF; J: TRBJ1-6; D: .; size: .; V: TRBV6-5
DNA: TGCGCCAGCAGCCAGCTGGACAGCACAGATACGCAGTATTTT; CDR3: CASSQLDSTDTQYF; J: TRBJ2-3; D: .; size: .; V: TRBV4-3
DNA: TGCGCCAGCAGCCAAGTCCCGGGAGGGAGCTACGAGCAGTACTTC; CDR3: CASSQVPGGSYEQYF; J: TRBJ2-7; D: TRBD2; size: .; V: TRBV4-1
DNA: TGTGCCAGCTCTGACAGCGCGGCCTATGGCTACACCTTC; CDR3: CASSDSAAYGYTF; J: TRBJ1-2; D: .; size: .; V: TRBV18
DNA: TGTGCCAGCAGTTTATCGGCCGCAGGGGTTCCAGATACGCAGTATTTT; CDR3: CASSLSAAGVPDTQYF; J: TRBJ2-3; D: .; size: .; V: TRBV27
DNA: TGTGCCAGCTCACCAACGCAGGGAGAGAACACCGGGGAGCTGTTTTTT; CDR3: CASSPTQGENTGELFF; J: TRBJ2-2; D: .; size: once; V: TRBV18
DNA: TGTGCCAGCGGCTTACAGGGGGCGAGCGAGCAGTACTTC; CDR3: CASGLQGASEQYF; J: TRBJ2-7; D: TRBD1; size: .; V: TRBV27
DNA: TGTGCCAGCAGAGTTAGCGGGGCAAGCTCCTACGAGCAGTACTTC; CDR3: CASRVSGASSYEQYF; J: TRBJ2-7; D: TRBD2; size: .; V: TRBV14
DNA: TGTGCCAGCAGCTTCGGACAGCTTAATGAGCAGTTCTTC; CDR3: CASSFGQLNEQFF; J: TRBJ2-1; D: .; size: .; V: TRBV7-7
DNA: TGTGCCAGCAGTTTAAGGGCCCCGTCTGCTTCAGATACGCAGTATTTT; CDR3: CASSLRAPSASDTQYF; J: TRBJ2-3; D: .; size: .; V: TRBV28
DNA: TGTGCCAGCGGCAAGACAGGACGAGATCAGCCCCAGCATTTT; CDR3: CASGKTGRDQPQHF; J: TRBJ1-5; D: .; size: .; V: TRBV25-1
DNA: TGTGCCAGCAGCCTTAGACTCGAGCAGTACTTC; CDR3: CASSLRLEQYF; J: TRBJ2-7; D: .; size: few; V: TRBV14
DNA: TGTGCCAGCAGCCTCTCCGGGACAGGGGGCTCTTACTATGGCTACACCTTC; CDR3: CASSLSGTGGSYYGYTF; J: TRBJ1-2; D: TRBD1; size: once; V: TRBV27
DNA: TGCGCCAGCAGCCTCACCTGGACAGGGGCCTTTATGTCGACTTTGAACACTGAAGCTTTCTTT; CDR3: CASSLTWTGAFMSTLNTEAFF; J: TRBJ1-1; D: TRBD1; size: once; V: TRBV4-1
DNA: TGTGCCAGCTCACCCTCGGGACAGCCCACAGATACGCAGTATTTT; CDR3: CASSPSGQPTDTQYF; J: TRBJ2-3; D: TRBD1; size: .; V: TRBV18
DNA: TGTGCCAGTAGTGTCCAGGGCACAGATACGCAGTATTTT; CDR3: CASSVQGTDTQYF; J: TRBJ2-3; D: .; size: once; V: TRBV19
DNA: TGTGCCAGCAGTTACGACACTAGCGGGAGGGTTGAGCAGTTCTTC; CDR3: CASSYDTSGRVEQFF; J: TRBJ2-1; D: TRBD2; size: .; V: TRBV6-5
DNA: TGTGCCAGCAGTTTATCAAGGGACACTGAAGCTTTCTTT; CDR3: CASSLSRDTEAFF; J: TRBJ1-1; D: .; size: once; V: TRBV6-6
DNA: TGTGCCAGCAGCGATGGGACTAGCGGGATCAATGAGCAGTTCTTC; CDR3: CASSDGTSGINEQFF; J: TRBJ2-1; D: TRBD2; size: .; V: TRBV9
DNA: TGTGCCAGCAGTCACCGCTCCTACGAGCAGTACTTC; CDR3: CASSHRSYEQYF; J: TRBJ2-7; D: .; size: .; V: TRBV6-5
DNA: TGTGCCAGCAGCGAGGGGAGCTCCTACGAGCAGTACTTC; CDR3: CASSEGSSYEQYF; J: TRBJ2-7; D: .; size: .; V: TRBV9
DNA: TGTGCCAGCAGCCCGGGGACTAGCGGGTACAATGAGCAGTTCTTC; CDR3: CASSPGTSGYNEQFF; J: TRBJ2-1; D: TRBD2; size: once; V: TRBV11-3
DNA: TGCGCCAGCAGTCTCTCCAGGGGTACAGATACGCAGTATTTT; CDR3: CASSLSRGTDTQYF; J: TRBJ2-3; D: .; size: .; V: TRBV10-1
DNA: TGTGCCAGCAGGCCAATAGCGGGAGGGCCGAGCACAGATACGCAGTATTTT; CDR3: CASRPIAGGPSTDTQYF; J: TRBJ2-3; D: TRBD2; size: once; V: TRBV25-1
DNA: TGTGCCAGCAGTTTCAGGGGAGACTCCCACACAGATACGCAGTATTTT; CDR3: CASSFRGDSHTDTQYF; J: TRBJ2-3; D: .; size: .; V: TRBV27
DNA: TGTGCCAGCAGCTTGGCGTCGGGGGGACAGGGGGCCTACGAGCAGTACTTC; CDR3: CASSLASGGQGAYEQYF; J: TRBJ2-7; D: TRBD1; size: .; V: TRBV5-5
DNA: TGTGCCAGCAGCTTAGGGGAGGGTTCGAACACCGGGGAGCTGTTTTTT; CDR3: CASSLGEGSNTGELFF; J: TRBJ2-2; D: TRBD2; size: .; V: TRBV7-6
DNA: TGCGCCAGCAGCCGGGCGGGGGTCTACGAGCAGTACTTC; CDR3: CASSRAGVYEQYF; J: TRBJ2-7; D: TRBD2; size: .; V: TRBV5-1